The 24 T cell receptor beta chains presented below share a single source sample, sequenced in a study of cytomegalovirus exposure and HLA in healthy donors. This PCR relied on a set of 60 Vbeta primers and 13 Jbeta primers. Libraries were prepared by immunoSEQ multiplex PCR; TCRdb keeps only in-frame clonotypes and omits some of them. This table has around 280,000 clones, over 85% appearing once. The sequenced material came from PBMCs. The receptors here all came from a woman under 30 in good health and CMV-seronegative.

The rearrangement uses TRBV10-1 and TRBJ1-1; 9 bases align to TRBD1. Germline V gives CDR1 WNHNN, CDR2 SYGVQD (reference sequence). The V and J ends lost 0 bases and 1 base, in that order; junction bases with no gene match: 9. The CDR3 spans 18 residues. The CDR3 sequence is CASSESAYRTGANTEAFF. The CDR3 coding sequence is TGCGCCAGCAGTGAGTCCGCTTACCGGACAGGGGCGAACACTGAAGCTTTCTTT.

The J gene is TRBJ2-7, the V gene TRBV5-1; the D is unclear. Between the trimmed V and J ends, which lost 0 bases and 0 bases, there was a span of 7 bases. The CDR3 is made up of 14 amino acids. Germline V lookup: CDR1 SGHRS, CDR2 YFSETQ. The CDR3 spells CASSLADLSYEQYF. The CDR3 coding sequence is TGCGCCAGCAGCTTGGCAGATCTCTCCTACGAGCAGTACTTC. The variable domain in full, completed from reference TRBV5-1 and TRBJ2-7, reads KAGVTQTPRYLIKTRGQQVTLSCSPISGHRSVSWYQQTPGQGLQFLFEYFSETQRNKGNFPGRFSGRQFSNSRSEMNVSTLELGDSALYLCASSLADLSYEQYFGPGTRLTVT.

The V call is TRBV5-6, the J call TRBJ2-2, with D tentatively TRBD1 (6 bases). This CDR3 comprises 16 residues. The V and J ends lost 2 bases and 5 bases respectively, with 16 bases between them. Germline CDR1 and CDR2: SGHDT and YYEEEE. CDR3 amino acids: CASSFLRGRQTGELFF. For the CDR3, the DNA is TGTGCCAGCAGCTTCCTGAGGGGGAGACAGACCGGGGAGCTGTTTTTT.

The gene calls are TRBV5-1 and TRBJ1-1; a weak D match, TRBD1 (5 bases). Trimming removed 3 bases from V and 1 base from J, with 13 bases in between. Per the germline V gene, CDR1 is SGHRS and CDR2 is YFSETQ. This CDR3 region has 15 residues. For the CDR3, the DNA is TGCGCCAGCAGCTCACAGGCACCTCAGAACACTGAAGCTTTCTTT. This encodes CASSSQAPQNTEAFF.

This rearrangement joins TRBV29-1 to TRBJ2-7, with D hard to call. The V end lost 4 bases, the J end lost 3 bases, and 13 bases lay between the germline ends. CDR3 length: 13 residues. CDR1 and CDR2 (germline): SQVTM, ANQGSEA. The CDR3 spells CSVGVVRLYEQYF. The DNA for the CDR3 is TGCAGCGTTGGGGTCGTCAGGCTCTACGAGCAGTACTTC.

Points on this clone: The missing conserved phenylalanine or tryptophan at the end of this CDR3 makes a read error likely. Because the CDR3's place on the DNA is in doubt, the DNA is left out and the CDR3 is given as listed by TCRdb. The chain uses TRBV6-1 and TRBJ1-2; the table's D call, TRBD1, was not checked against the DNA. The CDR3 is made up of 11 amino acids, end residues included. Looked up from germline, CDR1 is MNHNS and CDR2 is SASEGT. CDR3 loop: CASSEDNRVLI.

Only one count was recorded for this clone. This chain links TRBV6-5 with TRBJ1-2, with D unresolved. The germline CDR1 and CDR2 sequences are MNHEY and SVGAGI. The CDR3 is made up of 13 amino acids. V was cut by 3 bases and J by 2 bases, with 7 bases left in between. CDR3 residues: CASSYDQNYGYTF. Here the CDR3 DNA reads TGTGCCAGCAGTTATGATCAGAACTATGGCTACACCTTC.

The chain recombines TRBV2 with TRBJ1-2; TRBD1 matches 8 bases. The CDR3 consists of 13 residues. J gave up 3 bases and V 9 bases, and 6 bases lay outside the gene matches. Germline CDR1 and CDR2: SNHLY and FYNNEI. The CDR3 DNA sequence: TGTGCCAGAAGACAGGGGATCGACTATGGCTACACCTTC. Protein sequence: CARRQGIDYGYTF.

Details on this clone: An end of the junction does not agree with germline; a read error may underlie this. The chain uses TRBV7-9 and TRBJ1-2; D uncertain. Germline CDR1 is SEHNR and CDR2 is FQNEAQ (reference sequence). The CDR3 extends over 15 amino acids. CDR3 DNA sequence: TGTTCCAGCAGCTTCACGGCAGGTCTTATCAGCGGCTACACCTTC. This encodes CSSSFTAGLISGYTF.

CDR3 bases: TGTGCCAGCAGCCCTACGGGACAGGGGACTAATGAAAAACTGTTTTTT. The encoded protein is CASSPTGQGTNEKLFF. V is TRBV5-6 and J is TRBJ1-4; 10 bases align to TRBD1. Germline loops: CDR1 SGHDT, CDR2 YYEEEE. This CDR3 has 16 amino acids. V was clipped by 4 bases and J by 2 bases; unmatched bases: 5.

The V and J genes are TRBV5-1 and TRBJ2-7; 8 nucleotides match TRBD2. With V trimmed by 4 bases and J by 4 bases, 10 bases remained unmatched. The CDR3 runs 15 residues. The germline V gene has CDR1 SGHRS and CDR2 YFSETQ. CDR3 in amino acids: CASSMAAGGGYEQYF. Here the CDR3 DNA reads TGCGCCAGCAGCATGGCGGCGGGAGGAGGATACGAGCAGTACTTC.

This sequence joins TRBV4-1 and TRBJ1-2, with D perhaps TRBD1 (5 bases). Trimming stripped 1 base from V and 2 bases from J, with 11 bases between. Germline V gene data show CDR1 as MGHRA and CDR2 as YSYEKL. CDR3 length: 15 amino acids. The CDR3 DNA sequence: TGCGCCAGCAGCCAAGCCCCTACAGGAAACTATGGCTACACCTTC. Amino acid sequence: CASSQAPTGNYGYTF.

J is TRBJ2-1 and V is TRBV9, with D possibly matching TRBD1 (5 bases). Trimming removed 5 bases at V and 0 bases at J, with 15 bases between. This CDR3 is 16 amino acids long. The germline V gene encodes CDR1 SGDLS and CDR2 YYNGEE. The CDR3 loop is CASSHHKGDSYNEQFF. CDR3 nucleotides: TGTGCCAGCAGTCACCACAAAGGGGACTCCTACAATGAGCAGTTCTTC.

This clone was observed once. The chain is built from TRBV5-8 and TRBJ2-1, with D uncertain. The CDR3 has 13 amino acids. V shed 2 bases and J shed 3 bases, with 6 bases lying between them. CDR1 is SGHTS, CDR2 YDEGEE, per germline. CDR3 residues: CASSFYNYNEQFF. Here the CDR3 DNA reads TGTGCCAGCAGCTTTTATAACTACAATGAGCAGTTCTTC.

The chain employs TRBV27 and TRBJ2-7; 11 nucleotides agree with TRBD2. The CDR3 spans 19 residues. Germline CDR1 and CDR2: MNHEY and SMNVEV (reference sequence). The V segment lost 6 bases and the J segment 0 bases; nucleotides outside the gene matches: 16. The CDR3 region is CASSFNPPSGGPSSYEQYF. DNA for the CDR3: TGTGCCAGCAGCTTCAACCCCCCTAGCGGGGGGCCAAGCTCCTACGAGCAGTACTTC.

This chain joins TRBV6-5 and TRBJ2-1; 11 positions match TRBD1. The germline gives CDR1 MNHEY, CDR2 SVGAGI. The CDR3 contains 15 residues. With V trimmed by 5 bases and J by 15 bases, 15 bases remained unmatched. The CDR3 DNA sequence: TGTGCCAGCAGTACCCCGGGACAGGGGGTCAAAGGAACGTTCTTC. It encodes CASSTPGQGVKGTFF.

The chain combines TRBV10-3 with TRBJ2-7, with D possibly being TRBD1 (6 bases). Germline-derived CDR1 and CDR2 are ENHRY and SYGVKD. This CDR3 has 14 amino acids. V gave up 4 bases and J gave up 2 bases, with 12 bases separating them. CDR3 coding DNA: TGTGCCATCAGTGGGGCAGGGGAAACCTACGAGCAGTACTTC. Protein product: CAISGAGETYEQYF.

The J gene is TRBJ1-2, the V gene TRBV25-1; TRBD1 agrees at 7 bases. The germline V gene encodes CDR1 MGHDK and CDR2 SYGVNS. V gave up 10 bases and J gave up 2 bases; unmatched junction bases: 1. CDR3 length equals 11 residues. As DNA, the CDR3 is TGTGCCACGGGACAGAACTATGGCTACACCTTC. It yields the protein CATGQNYGYTF.

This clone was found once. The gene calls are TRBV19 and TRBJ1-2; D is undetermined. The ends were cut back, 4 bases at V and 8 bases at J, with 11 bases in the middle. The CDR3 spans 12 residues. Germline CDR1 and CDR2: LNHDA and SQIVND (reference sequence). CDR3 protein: CASSTGGGGYTF. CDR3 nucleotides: TGTGCCAGTAGTACCGGAGGAGGAGGCTACACCTTC.

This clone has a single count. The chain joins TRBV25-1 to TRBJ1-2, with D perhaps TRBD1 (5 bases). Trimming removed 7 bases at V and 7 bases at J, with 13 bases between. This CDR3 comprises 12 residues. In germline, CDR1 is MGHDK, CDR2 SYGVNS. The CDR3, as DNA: TGTGCCAGCACCTTCGGGGGGTCTGGCTACACCTTC. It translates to CASTFGGSGYTF.

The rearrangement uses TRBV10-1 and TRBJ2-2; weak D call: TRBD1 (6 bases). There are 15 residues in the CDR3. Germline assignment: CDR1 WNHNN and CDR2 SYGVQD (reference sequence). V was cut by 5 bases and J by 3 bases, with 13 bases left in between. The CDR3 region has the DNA TGCGCCAGCAGTTATCAGGGGCCCTACACCGGGGAGCTGTTTTTT. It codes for CASSYQGPYTGELFF.

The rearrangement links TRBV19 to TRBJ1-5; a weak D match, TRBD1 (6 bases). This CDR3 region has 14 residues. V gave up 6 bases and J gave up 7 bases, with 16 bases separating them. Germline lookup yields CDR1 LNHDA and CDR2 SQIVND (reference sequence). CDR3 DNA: TGTGCCAGTAGCGAGGGGGGGTTACGGCAGCCCCAGCATTTT. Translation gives CASSEGGLRQPQHF.

The CDR3: CASSPPQVQETQYF. The CDR3 coding sequence is TGTGCCAGCAGCCCACCTCAGGTTCAAGAGACCCAGTACTTC. This chain connects TRBV13 to TRBJ2-5; D is unresolved. The germline V gene encodes CDR1 PRHDT and CDR2 FYEKMQ (reference sequence). This CDR3 comprises 14 residues. Trimming cost V 5 bases and J 2 bases, with 12 bases left between them.

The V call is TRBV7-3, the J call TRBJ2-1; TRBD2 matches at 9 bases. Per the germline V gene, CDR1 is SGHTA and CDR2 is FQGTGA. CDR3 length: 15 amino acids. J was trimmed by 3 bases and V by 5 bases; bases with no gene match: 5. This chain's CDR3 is CASSSSGGNYNEQFF. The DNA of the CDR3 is TGTGCCAGCAGCAGTAGCGGGGGAAACTACAATGAGCAGTTCTTC.